This is a list of T cell receptor beta chains from one sample in a study of vaccination and CD4 T cells after COVID-19. A single record per CDR3 protein comes from TCRdb applying MiXCR to the PCR reads. The repertoire includes 9,500 or so distinct CDR3 sequences, around 67% of them detected once, and over 35% sits in the top ten. Their antigens remain unidentified. The specimen sequenced was CD4+ T cells from blood, cultured in vitro. The receptors originated from a human donor who had recovered from COVID-19. Both conserved end residues are part of each CDR3. A D gene is named only where the DNA matches it firmly. Size values are once, few and many counts, or a class for expanded clones, and some rows have none.

len	d_gene	j_gene	abundance	v_gene	CDR3nt	CDR3aa
17	TRBD1	TRBJ1-1	few	TRBV19	TGTGCCAGTAGTATCAGACAGGGGCCCACCCTGAACACTGAAGCTTTCTTT	CASSIRQGPTLNTEAFF
15	NA	TRBJ1-6	NA	TRBV12-3/TRBV12-4	TGTGCCAGCAGCTTGGGGGCAGCCAATAATTCACCCCTCCACTTT	CASSLGAANNSPLHF
15	TRBD1	TRBJ1-1	NA	TRBV28	TGTGCCAGCAGTATATGGACAGGGATGAACACTGAAGCTTTCTTT	CASSIWTGMNTEAFF
15	TRBD1	TRBJ1-6	few	TRBV12-3/TRBV12-4	TGTGCCAGCAGATTAGGGACAGCTGATAATTCACCCCTCCACTTT	CASRLGTADNSPLHF
16	TRBD2	TRBJ2-3	NA	TRBV19	TGTGCCAGTAGTGGATTGCGGAGCGGGGAGTCGGATACGCAGTATTTT	CASSGLRSGESDTQYF
14	TRBD1	TRBJ2-5	NA	TRBV27	TGTGCCAGCAGTGCTCAGGGGGCCCAAGAGACCCAGTACTTC	CASSAQGAQETQYF
14	NA	TRBJ2-5	NA	TRBV19	TGTGCCAGTAGCCTTACTAGGGCCCAAGAGACCCAGTACTTC	CASSLTRAQETQYF
14	NA	TRBJ2-2	NA	TRBV25-1	TGTGCCAGCAGTGGGACAGAAGACACCGGGGAGCTGTTTTTT	CASSGTEDTGELFF
12	TRBD2	TRBJ2-1	NA	TRBV27	TGTGCCAGCAGTCCTCGGGAGGATGAGCAGTTCTTC	CASSPREDEQFF
13	NA	TRBJ1-5	few	TRBV2	TGTGCCAGCAGTGAGGATTCAAGGCAGCCCCAGCATTTT	CASSEDSRQPQHF